The T cell receptor beta chain described here comes from a study of shared clonotypes between healthy human individuals. Sequencing was performed with immunoSEQ multiplex PCR; in TCRdb, only in-frame clones are kept and a portion is missing. The repertoire holds about 1 million clones, with about 80% as singletons. This CDR3 region has 14 residues. V was clipped by 5 bases and J by 4 bases, with 11 bases between them. Germline CDR1 MDHEN, CDR2 SYDVKM. Specimen: memory CD4+ T cells from PBMCs. Subset in this sample: CD45RA-negative fraction. This clonotype was obtained from a man aged 18 to 30 in good health. Some clones in this sample may be carry-over from other donors' samples. The chain combines TRBV28 with TRBJ1-4; a possible D gene is TRBD1 (6 bases). The CDR3 reads CASSVDSGNEKLFF. In DNA form, the CDR3 reads TGTGCCAGCAGTGTGGACAGTGGTAATGAAAAACTGTTTTTT.